The present entry profiles one TCR beta chain with its context. The antigen remains unidentified. TCR sequencing used cDNA made by reverse transcription of extracted RNA. The repertoire was sequenced with immunoSEQ multiplex PCR; TCRdb's copy has only in-frame clones and lacks some. This sample has 190,000 or so clones, with about three fifths found just once. V shed 8 bases and J shed 4 bases, with 17 bases lying between them. The CDR3 contains 14 residues. From germline, CDR1 is MNHEY and CDR2 SVGAGI. This sample was taken from a study of CD8+ T cells in alopecia areata. Study-level results: Lesional tissue from the scalp (especially in alopecia totalis/universalis) showed higher clonality than normal scalp.

The treatment denotes: oral pan-JAK inhibitor, 5-10 mg twice daily. This TCR was sampled from a human donor with alopecia areata. The chain recombines TRBV6-5 with TRBJ1-2, with a tentative D call TRBD1 (5 bases). This specimen consisted of CD8+ T cells sorted from blood, obtained at week 24, from a patient treated with tofacitinib. CDR3 DNA: TGTGCCAGCTCCCTGAAAGGGGAGAGCTATGGCTACACCTTC. Amino acid sequence: CASSLKGESYGYTF.